Reported below is one T cell receptor beta chain. The antigen remains unidentified. The data originate from a study of graft-versus-host responses after intestinal transplantation. Looking at the study overall: Isolated intestinal, liver-intestinal, or multivisceral transplants were what recipients had.

The CDR3 is 15 residues long. The ends lost 2 bases at V and 3 bases at J; junction bases unmatched: 5. Germline CDR1 is SGDLS and CDR2 is YYNGEE. Some clones are missing from TCRdb's copy, which holds only in-frame ones; the method was immunoSEQ multiplex PCR. The profile covers 70,000 to 95,000 clones, with just under 95% appearing a single time and 1.1% taken by the ten largest. Findings of the study overall: There were GvH clones found in recipient marrow, and some of them appeared first in ileum or blood.

The clonotype was recovered from a human donor who was the organ donor for an intestinal transplant. The material sequenced was unstimulated CD8+ T cells sorted from spleen or lymph node cells, taken before transplant. The chain links TRBV9 to TRBJ2-4; TRBD2 matches at 7 bases. CDR3 DNA sequence: TGTGCCAGCAGCGTCCTGCCGGGAGGCAAAAACATTCAGTACTTC. Protein product: CASSVLPGGKNIQYF.